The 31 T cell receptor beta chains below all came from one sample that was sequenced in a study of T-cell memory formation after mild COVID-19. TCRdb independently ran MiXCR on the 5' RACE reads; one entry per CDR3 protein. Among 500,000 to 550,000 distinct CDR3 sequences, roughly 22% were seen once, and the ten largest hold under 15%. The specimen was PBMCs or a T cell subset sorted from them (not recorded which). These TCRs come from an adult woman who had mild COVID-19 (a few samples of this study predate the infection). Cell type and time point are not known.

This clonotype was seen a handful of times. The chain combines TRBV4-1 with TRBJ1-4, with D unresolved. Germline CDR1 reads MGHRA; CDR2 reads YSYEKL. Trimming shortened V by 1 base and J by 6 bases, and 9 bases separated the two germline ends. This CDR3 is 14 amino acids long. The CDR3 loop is CASSQVGYYEKLFF. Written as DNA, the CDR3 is TGCGCCAGCAGCCAAGTAGGGTACTATGAAAAACTGTTTTTT.

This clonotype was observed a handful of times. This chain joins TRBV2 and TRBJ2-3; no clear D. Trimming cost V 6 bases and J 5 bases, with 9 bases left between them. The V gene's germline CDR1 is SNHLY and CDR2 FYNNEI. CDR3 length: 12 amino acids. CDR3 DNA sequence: TGTGCCAGCAGGAGGTTGGGAGATACGCAGTATTTT. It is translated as CASRRLGDTQYF. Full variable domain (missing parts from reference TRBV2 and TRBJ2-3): EPEVTQTPSHQVTQMGQEVILRCVPISNHLYFYWYRQILGQKVEFLVSFYNNEISEKSEIFDDQFSVERPDGSNFTLKIRSTKLEDSAMYFCASRRLGDTQYFGPGTRLTVL.

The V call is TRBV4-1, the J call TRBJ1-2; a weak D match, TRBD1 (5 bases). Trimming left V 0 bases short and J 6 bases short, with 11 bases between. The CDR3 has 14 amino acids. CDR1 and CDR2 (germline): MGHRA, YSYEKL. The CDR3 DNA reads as TGCGCCAGCAGCCAAGAAGCCAGGGTGCATGGCTACACCTTC. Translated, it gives CASSQEARVHGYTF.

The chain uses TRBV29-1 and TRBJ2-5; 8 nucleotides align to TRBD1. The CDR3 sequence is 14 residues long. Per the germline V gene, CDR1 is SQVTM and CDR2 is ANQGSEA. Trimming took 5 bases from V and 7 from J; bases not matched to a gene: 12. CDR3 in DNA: TGCAGCGTTACTGACAGGGGCCCTTCAGGGACCCAGTACTTC. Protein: CSVTDRGPSGTQYF.

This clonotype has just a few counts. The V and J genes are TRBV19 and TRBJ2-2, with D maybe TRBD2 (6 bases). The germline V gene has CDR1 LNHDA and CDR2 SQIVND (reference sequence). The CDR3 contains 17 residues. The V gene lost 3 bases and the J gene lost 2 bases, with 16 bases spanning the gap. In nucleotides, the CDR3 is TGTGCCAGTAGTATCTTGCGGGGAAGGAGTAACACCGGGGAGCTGTTTTTT. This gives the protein CASSILRGRSNTGELFF.

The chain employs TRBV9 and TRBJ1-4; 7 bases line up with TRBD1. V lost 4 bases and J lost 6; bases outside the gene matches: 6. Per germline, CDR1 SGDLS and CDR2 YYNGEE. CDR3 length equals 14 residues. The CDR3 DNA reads TGTGCCAGCAGCTCAGGACAGGTGGATGAAAAACTGTTTTTT. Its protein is CASSSGQVDEKLFF. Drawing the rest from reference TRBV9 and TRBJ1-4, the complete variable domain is DSGVTQTPKHLITATGQRVTLRCSPRSGDLSVYWYQQSLDQGLQFLIQYYNGEERAKGNILERFSAQQFPDLHSELNLSSLELGDSALYFCASSSGQVDEKLFFGSGTQLSVL.

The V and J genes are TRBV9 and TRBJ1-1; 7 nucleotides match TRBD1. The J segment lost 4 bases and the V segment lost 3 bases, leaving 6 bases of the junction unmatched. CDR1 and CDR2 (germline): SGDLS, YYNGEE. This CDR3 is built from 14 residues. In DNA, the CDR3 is TGTGCCAGCAGCGGGACAGGAAGGGGCACTGAAGCTTTCTTT. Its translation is CASSGTGRGTEAFF.

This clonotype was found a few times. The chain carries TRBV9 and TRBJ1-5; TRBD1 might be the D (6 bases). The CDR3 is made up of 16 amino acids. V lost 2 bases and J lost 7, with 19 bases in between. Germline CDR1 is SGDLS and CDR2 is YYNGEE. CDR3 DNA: TGTGCCAGCAGCGTGGGGGTGGGGGCATCCGGGCAGCCCCAGCATTTT. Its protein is CASSVGVGASGQPQHF.

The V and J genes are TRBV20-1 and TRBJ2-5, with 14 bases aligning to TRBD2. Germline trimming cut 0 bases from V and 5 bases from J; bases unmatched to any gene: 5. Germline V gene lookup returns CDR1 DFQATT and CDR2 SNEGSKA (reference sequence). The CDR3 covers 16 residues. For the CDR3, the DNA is TGCAGTGCTAGAGAGACTAGCGGGGGGGTGTGGGAGACCCAGTACTTC. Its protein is CSARETSGGVWETQYF.

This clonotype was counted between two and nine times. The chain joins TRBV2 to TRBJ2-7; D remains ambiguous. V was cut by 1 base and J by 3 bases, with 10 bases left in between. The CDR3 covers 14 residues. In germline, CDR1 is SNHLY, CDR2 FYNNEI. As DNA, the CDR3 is TGTGCCAGCAGTGAAGTCAGGATCAACTACGAGCAGTACTTC. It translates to CASSEVRINYEQYF.

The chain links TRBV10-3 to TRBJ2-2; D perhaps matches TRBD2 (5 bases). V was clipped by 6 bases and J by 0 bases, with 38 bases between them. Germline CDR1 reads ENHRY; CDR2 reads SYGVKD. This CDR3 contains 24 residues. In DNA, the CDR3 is TGTGCCATCAGGCCGTCCCCTGTGACCGCCTCCTCTTCCGGACGGGGTCCGAACACCGGGGAGCTGTTTTTT. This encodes CAIRPSPVTASSSGRGPNTGELFF.

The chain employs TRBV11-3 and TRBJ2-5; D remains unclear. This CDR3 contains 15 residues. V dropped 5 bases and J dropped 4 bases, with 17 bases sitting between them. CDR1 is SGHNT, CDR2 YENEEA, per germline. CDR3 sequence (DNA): TGTGCCAGCAGCCTGGGTAACAGCCGAGGAGAGACCCAGTACTTC. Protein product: CASSLGNSRGETQYF.

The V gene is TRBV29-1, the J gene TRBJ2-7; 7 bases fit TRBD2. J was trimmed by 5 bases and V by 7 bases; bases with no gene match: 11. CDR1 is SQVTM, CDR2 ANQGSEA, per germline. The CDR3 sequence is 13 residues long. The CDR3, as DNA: TGCAGCGCTTACAACGCGGGAGTCAACGAGCAGTACTTC. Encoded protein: CSAYNAGVNEQYF.

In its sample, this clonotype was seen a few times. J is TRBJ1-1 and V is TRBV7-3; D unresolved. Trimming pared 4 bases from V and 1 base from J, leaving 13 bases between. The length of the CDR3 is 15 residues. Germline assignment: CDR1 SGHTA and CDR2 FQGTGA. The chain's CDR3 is CASSSGPLRNTEAFF. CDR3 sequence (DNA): TGTGCCAGCAGCTCGGGCCCGCTAAGGAACACTGAAGCTTTCTTT.

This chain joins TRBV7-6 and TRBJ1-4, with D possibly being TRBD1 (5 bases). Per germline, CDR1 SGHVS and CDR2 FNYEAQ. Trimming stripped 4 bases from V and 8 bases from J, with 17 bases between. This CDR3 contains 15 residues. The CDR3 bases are TGTGCCAGCAGCTCACCGGGACGGGGGGAGGAAAAACTGTTTTTT. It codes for CASSSPGRGEEKLFF.

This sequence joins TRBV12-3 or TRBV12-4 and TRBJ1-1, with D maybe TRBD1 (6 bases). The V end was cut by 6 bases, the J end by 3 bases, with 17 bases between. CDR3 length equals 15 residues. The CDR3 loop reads CASRPGDGLHTEAFF. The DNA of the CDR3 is TGTGCCAGCAGACCAGGGGACGGGCTTCACACTGAAGCTTTCTTT.

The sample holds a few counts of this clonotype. The CDR3 protein is CASSRGTNTGELFF. CDR3 in DNA: TGTGCCAGCAGCCGGGGGACAAACACCGGGGAGCTGTTTTTT. This chain links TRBV7-9 with TRBJ2-2; tentatively, D is TRBD1 or TRBD2 (6 bases each). V lost 5 bases and J 2 bases, leaving 9 bases between the germline ends. Germline CDR1 and CDR2: SEHNR and FQNEAQ (reference sequence). This CDR3 is built from 14 residues.

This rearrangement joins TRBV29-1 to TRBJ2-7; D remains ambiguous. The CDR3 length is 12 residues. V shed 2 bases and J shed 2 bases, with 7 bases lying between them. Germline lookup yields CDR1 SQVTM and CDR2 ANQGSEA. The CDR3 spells CSVESDTYEQYF. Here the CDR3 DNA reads TGCAGCGTTGAAAGCGACACCTACGAGCAGTACTTC.

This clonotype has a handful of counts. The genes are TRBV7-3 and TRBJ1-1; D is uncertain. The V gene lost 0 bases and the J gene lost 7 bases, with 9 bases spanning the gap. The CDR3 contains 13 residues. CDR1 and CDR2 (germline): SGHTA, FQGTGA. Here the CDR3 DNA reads TGTGCCAGCAGCTTAACAGAGACAAGTGAAGCTTTCTTT. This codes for CASSLTETSEAFF.

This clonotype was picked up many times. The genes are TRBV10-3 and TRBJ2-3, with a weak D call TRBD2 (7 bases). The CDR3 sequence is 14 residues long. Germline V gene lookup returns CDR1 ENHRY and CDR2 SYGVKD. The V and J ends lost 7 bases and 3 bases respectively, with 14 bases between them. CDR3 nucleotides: TGTGCCATCACCCCGGGGAGGGGGACAGATACGCAGTATTTT. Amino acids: CAITPGRGTDTQYF.

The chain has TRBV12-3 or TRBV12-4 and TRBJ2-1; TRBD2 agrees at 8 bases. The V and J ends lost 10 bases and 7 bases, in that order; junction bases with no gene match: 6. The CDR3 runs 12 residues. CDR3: CATERESNEQFF. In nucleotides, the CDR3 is TGTGCCACCGAGCGGGAGTCAAATGAGCAGTTCTTC.

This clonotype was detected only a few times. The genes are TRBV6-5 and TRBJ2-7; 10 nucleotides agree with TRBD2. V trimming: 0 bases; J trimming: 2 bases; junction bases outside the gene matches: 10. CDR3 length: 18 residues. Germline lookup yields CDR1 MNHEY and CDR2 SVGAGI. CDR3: CASSYSGVPSGGAYEQYF. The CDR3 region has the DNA TGTGCCAGCAGTTACTCGGGAGTGCCGAGCGGGGGGGCCTACGAGCAGTACTTC.

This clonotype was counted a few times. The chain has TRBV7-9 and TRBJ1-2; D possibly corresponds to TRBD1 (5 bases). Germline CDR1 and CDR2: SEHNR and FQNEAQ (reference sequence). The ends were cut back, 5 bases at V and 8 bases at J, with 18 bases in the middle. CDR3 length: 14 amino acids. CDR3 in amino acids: CASSKPGLYFGYTF. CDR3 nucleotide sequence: TGTGCCAGCAGCAAACCGGGACTGTATTTCGGCTACACCTTC.

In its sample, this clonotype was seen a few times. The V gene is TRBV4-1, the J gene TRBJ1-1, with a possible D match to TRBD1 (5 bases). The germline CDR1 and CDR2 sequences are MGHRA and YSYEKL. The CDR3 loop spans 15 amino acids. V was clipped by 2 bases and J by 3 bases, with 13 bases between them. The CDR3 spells CASSQLLQGDTEAFF. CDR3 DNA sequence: TGCGCCAGCAGCCAATTGCTCCAGGGTGACACTGAAGCTTTCTTT.

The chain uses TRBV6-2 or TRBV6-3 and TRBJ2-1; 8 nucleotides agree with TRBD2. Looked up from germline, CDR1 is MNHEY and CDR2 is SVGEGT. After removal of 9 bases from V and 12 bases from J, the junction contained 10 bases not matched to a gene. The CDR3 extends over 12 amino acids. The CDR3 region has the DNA TGTGCCAGTACTACCGGGACTAGGGTGCAGTTCTTC. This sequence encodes CASTTGTRVQFF.

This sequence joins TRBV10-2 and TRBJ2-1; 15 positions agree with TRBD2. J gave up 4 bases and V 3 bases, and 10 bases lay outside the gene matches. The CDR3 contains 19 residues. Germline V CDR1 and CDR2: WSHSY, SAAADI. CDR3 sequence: CASSESIGTSGRLYNEQFF. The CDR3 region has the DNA TGCGCCAGCAGTGAATCAATTGGGACTAGCGGGAGGTTGTACAATGAGCAGTTCTTC.

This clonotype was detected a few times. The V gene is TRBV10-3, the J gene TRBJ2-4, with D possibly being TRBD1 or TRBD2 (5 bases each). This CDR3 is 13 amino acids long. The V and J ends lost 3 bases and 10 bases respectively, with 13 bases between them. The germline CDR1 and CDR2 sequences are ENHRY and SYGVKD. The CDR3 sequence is CAISERDEEIQYF. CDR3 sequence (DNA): TGTGCCATCAGTGAACGGGACGAGGAAATTCAGTACTTC.

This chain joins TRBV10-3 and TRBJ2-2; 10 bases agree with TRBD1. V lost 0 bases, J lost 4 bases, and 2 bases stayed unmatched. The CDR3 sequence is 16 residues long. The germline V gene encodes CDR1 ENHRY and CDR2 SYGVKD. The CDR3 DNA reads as TGTGCCATCAGTGAGTCTTGGACAGGGGGCACCGGGGAGCTGTTTTTT. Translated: CAISESWTGGTGELFF.

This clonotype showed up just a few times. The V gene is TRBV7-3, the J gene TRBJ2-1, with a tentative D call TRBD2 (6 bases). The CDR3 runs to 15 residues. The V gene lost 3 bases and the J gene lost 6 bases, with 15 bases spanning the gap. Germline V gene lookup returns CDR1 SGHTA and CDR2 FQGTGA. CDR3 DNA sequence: TGTGCCAGCAGCTTGGGCGGGACCTTCCCCAATGAGCAGTTCTTC. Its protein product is CASSLGGTFPNEQFF.

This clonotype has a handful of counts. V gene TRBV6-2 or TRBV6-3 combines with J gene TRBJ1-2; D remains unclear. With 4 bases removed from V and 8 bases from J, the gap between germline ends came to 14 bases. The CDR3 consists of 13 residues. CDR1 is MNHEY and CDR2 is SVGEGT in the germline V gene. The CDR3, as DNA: TGTGCCAGCAGTTCAGGAGCCCCGGGGGGCTACACCTTC. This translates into CASSSGAPGGYTF.

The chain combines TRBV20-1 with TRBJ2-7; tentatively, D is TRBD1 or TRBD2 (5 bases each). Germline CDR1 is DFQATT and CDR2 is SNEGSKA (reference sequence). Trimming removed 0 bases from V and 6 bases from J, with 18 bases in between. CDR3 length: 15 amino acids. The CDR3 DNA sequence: TGCAGTGCTAGAGATCCCGGGACCGGAACGGGCGAGCAGTACTTC. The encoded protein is CSARDPGTGTGEQYF.